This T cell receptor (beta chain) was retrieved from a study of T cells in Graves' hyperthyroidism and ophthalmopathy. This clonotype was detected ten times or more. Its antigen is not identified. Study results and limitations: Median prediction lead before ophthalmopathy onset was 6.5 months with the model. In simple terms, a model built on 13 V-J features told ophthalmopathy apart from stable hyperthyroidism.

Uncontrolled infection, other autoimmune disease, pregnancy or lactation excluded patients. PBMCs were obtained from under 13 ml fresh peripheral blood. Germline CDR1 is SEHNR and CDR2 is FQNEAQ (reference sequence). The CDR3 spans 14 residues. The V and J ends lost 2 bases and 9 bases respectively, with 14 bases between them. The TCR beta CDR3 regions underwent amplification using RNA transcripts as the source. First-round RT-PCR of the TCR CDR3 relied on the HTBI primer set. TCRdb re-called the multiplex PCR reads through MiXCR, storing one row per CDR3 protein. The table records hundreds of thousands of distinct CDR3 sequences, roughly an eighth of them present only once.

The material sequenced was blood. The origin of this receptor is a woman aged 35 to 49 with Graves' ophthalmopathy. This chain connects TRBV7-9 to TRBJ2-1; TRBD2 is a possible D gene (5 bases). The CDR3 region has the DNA TGTGCCAGCAGCTTAACTACGCTGGGGAGTGAGCAGTTCTTC. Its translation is CASSLTTLGSEQFF.